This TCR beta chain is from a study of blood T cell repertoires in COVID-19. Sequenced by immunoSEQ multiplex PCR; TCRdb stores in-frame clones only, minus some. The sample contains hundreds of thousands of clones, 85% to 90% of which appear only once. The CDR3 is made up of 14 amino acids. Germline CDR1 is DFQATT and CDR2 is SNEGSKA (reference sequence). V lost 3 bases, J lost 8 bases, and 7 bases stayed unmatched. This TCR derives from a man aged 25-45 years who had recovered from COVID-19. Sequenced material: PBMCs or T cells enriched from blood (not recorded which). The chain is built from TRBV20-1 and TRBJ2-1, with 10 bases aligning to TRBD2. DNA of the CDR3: TGCAGTGCTAGTAGTCCTAGCGGGAGTTATGAGCAGTTCTTC. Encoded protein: CSASSPSGSYEQFF.